This T cell receptor (beta chain) was obtained from a study of read filtering for tumor transcriptome and immune sequencing. Across the study: After DNase treatment, RNA was made into whole-transcriptome libraries. General study points: The CD138-negative fraction was mixed bone marrow immune cells, not pure T cells. Without single-read clonotypes, shared clonotype proportions correlated more between IR-seq and RNA-seq. Approximately 80% of IR-seq clonotypes had one read, totaling about 3.5% of reads; RNA-seq: 74.6% and 44.6%.

This CDR3 has 13 amino acids. Deletions cut 6 bases from V and 4 bases from J, with 10 bases between. Germline V lookup: CDR1 LGHDT, CDR2 YNNKEL (reference sequence). The library was built from around 0.4 ug RNA with molecular barcoded adaptors for alpha/delta and beta/gamma chains. TCRdb used MiXCR to reprocess the reads, holding one entry per CDR3 protein. The table shows over 50,000 distinct CDR3 sequences, with approximately 20% occurring only once. Comments on this clonotype: Its target is not known.

The TCR originated in a donor aged 40 or older with multiple myeloma. The chain joins TRBV3-1 to TRBJ1-5; a weak D match, TRBD1 (6 bases). The sequencing input was a population of CD138-negative cells sorted from bone marrow. The CDR3 region is CASSPTGNQPQHF. In nucleotides, the CDR3 is TGTGCCAGCAGTCCAACAGGGAATCAGCCCCAGCATTTT.